The 14 T cell receptor beta chains below come from one sample, sequenced in a study of blood T cell repertoires in COVID-19. The assay was immunoSEQ multiplex PCR, and TCRdb's table has in-frame clones only and misses some. The table has around 300,000 clones, more than 80% seen once. The sequenced material came from PBMCs or T cells enriched from blood (not recorded which). The receptors here all came from a young woman who had recovered from COVID-19.

The rearrangement joins TRBV12-3 or TRBV12-4 to TRBJ1-6, with TRBD1 as a possible D gene (6 bases). The CDR3 loop spans 13 amino acids. Trimming took 4 bases from V and 9 from J, leaving 10 bases between them. CDR3 DNA: TGTGCCAGCAGTTCGACAGGAAGTTCACCCCTCCACTTT. Translation gives CASSSTGSSPLHF.

The chain combines TRBV4-2 with TRBJ1-2; D unresolved. Deletions cut 0 bases from V and 5 bases from J, with 7 bases between. The V gene's germline CDR1 is LGHNA and CDR2 YNFKEQ. The CDR3 runs to 13 residues. The CDR3 protein is CASSQEVRYGYTF. The CDR3 DNA reads TGTGCCAGCAGCCAAGAGGTCCGGTATGGCTACACCTTC.

The chain employs TRBV9 and TRBJ1-2; 11 bases are a match to TRBD1. Trimming removed 4 bases from V and 4 bases from J; junction bases left unmatched: 9. In germline, CDR1 is SGDLS, CDR2 YYNGEE. The CDR3 totals 16 residues. Here the CDR3 reads CASSPLDRGQVYGYTF. The DNA for the CDR3 is TGTGCCAGCAGCCCTTTGGACAGGGGGCAAGTCTATGGCTACACCTTC.

The gene calls are TRBV5-1 and TRBJ1-4; 7 nucleotides agree with TRBD1. Germline CDR1 reads SGHRS; CDR2 reads YFSETQ. There are 15 residues in the CDR3. The V segment lost 4 bases and the J segment 3 bases; nucleotides outside the gene matches: 6. CDR3 sequence reads: CASSLRTGANEKLFF. CDR3 nucleotides: TGCGCCAGCAGCCTACGGACAGGAGCTAATGAAAAACTGTTTTTT.

The V gene is TRBV14, the J gene TRBJ2-5; TRBD1 matches 7 bases. Trimming took 4 bases from V and 6 from J; bases not matched to a gene: 17. The CDR3 sequence is 17 residues long. Per germline, CDR1 SGHDN and CDR2 FVKESK. CDR3 coding DNA: TGTGCCAGCAGCCCCACAGGGGAGCGTCGGGCGCAGCAGACCCAGTACTTC. Its protein product is CASSPTGERRAQQTQYF.

The rearrangement uses TRBV5-4 and TRBJ2-1; 9 bases align to TRBD2. Germline V lookup: CDR1 SGHNT, CDR2 YYREEE (reference sequence). Trimming took 4 bases from V and 6 from J; bases not matched to a gene: 8. The CDR3 is 15 residues long. The CDR3 protein is CASSPRLAGANEQFF. DNA for the CDR3: TGTGCCAGCAGCCCCCGGTTAGCGGGGGCCAATGAGCAGTTCTTC.

This clone has a handful of counts. V and J are TRBV12-3 or TRBV12-4 and TRBJ1-1; 7 positions match TRBD1. The CDR3 consists of 12 residues. The ends lost 7 bases at V and 5 bases at J; junction bases unmatched: 4. CDR3 amino acids: CASTPGGTEAFF. CDR3 coding DNA: TGTGCCAGCACCCCAGGGGGGACTGAAGCTTTCTTT.

The chain links TRBV24-1 to TRBJ1-2; TRBD1 agrees at 7 bases. The CDR3 sequence is 14 residues long. Germline V CDR1 and CDR2: KGHDR, SFDVKD. The V and J ends lost 0 bases and 7 bases, in that order; junction bases with no gene match: 4. The CDR3, as DNA: TGTGCCACCAGTGATTTGCGGCAGGGGGGTGGCTACACCTTC. This encodes CATSDLRQGGGYTF.

The CDR3 protein is CASSLTGVGQPQHF. The CDR3 region has the DNA TGCGCCAGCAGCCTAACAGGGGTTGGTCAGCCCCAGCATTTT. This rearrangement joins TRBV4-1 to TRBJ1-5; 7 nucleotides align to TRBD1. V trimming: 4 bases; J trimming: 6 bases; junction bases outside the gene matches: 6. Germline V lookup: CDR1 MGHRA, CDR2 YSYEKL. This CDR3 is built from 14 residues.

The chain employs TRBV5-1 and TRBJ1-2, with D perhaps TRBD1 (5 bases). CDR1 is SGHRS and CDR2 is YFSETQ in the germline V gene. V was cut by 5 bases and J by 6 bases, with 23 bases left in between. This CDR3 contains 16 residues. CDR3 region: CASRYNSLKGSDGYTF. CDR3 DNA sequence: TGCGCCAGCAGGTACAACAGCCTCAAGGGGTCGGATGGCTACACCTTC.

The chain joins TRBV2 to TRBJ1-1; TRBD1 matches 7 bases. Germline CDR1 is SNHLY and CDR2 is FYNNEI. There are 13 residues in the CDR3. V lost 6 bases, J lost 4 bases, and 5 bases stayed unmatched. The CDR3 bases are TGTGCCAGCAGCGATACAGGGGCCACTGAAGCTTTCTTT. This translates into CASSDTGATEAFF.

The chain has TRBV6-1 and TRBJ1-5; 9 bases map to TRBD1. Trimming cost V 4 bases and J 7 bases; bases outside gene matches: 11. CDR3 length: 16 amino acids. Germline loops: CDR1 MNHNS, CDR2 SASEGT. The CDR3 DNA follows: TGTGCCAGCAGTGGCGTGCCGGGACAGGGCGGACAGCCCCAGCATTTT. Its protein product is CASSGVPGQGGQPQHF.

The chain joins TRBV5-5 to TRBJ1-2; weak D call: TRBD1 (5 bases). Trimming cost V 0 bases and J 7 bases, with 16 bases left between them. The CDR3 spans 15 residues. The V gene's germline CDR1 is SGHKS and CDR2 YYEKEE (reference sequence). In nucleotides, the CDR3 is TGTGCCAGCAGCTTGGAGGGGTTTGGAGGGGCTGGCTACACCTTC. Translated: CASSLEGFGGAGYTF.

The chain combines TRBV2 with TRBJ2-1; 15 nucleotides line up with TRBD2. This CDR3 spans 15 amino acids. CDR1 SNHLY and CDR2 FYNNEI come from the germline V gene. V gave up 9 bases and J gave up 8 bases; unmatched junction bases: 8. The CDR3 DNA reads as TGTGCCAGATGGACTAGCGGGGGGGGCGTCGATGAGCAGTTCTTC. Protein: CARWTSGGGVDEQFF.